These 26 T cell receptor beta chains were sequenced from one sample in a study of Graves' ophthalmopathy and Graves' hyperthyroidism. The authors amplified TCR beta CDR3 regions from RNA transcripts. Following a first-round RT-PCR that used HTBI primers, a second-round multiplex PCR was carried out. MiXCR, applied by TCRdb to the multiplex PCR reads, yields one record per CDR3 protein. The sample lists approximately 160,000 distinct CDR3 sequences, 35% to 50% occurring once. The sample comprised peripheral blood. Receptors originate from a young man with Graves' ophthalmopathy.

The CDR3 protein is CASSYSTVGGYQPQHF. DNA of the CDR3: TGTGCCAGCAGTTACTCGACGGTCGGTGGGTATCAGCCCCAGCATTTT. The chain uses TRBV6-2 or TRBV6-3 and TRBJ1-5; the D is unclear. This CDR3 is 16 amino acids long. Trimming stripped 0 bases from V and 5 bases from J, with 14 bases between. Germline V gene sequence: CDR1 MNHEY, CDR2 SVGEGT.

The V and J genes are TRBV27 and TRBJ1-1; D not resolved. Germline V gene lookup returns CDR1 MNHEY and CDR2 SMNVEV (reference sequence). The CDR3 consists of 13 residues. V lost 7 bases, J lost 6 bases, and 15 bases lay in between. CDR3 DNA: TGTGCCAGCACCCCTGCTTACCGAGCTGAAGCTTTCTTT. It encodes CASTPAYRAEAFF.

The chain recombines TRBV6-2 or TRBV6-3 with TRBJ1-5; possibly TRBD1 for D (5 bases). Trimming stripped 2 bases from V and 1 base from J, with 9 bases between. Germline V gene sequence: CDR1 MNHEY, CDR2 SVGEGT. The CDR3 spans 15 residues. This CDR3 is CASSYGGESNQPQHF. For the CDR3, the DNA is TGTGCCAGCAGTTACGGGGGGGAGAGCAATCAGCCCCAGCATTTT.

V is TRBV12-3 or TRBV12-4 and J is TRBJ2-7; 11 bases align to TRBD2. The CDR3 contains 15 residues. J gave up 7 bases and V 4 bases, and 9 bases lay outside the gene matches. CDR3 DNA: TGTGCCAGCAGTTCCATAGCGGGAGGGCCGGGTGAGCAGTACTTC. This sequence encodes CASSSIAGGPGEQYF.

The CDR3 region has the DNA TGTGCCAGCAGCTTAGGAGGGTCGGGAGCACCCCTCCACTTT. Protein product: CASSLGGSGAPLHF. The chain combines TRBV7-2 with TRBJ1-6; D not resolved. V was shortened by 1 base and J by 11 bases, with 12 bases between the two germline ends. This CDR3 is built from 14 residues. Germline V gene data show CDR1 as SGHTA and CDR2 as FQGNSA. The full variable domain, with the rest looked up from reference TRBV7-2 and TRBJ1-6, is GAGVSQSPSNKVTEKGKDVELRCDPISGHTALYWYRQSLGQGLEFLIYFQGNSAPDKSGLPSDRFSAERTGGSVSTLTIQRTQQEDSAVYLCASSLGGSGAPLHFGNGTRLTVT.

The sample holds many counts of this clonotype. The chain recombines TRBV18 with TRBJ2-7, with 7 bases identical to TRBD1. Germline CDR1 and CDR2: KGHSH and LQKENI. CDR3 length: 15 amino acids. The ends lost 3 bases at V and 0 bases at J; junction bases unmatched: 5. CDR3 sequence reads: CASSPGQAFSYEQYF. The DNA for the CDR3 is TGTGCCAGCTCACCTGGACAGGCGTTCTCCTACGAGCAGTACTTC.

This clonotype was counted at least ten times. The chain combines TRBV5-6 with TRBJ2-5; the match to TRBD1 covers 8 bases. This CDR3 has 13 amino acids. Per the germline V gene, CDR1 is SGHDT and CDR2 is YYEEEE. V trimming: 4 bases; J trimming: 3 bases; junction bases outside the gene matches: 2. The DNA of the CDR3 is TGTGCCAGCAGCACGACAGGGGAAGAGACCCAGTACTTC. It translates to CASSTTGEETQYF. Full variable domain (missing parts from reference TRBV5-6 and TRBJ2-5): DAGVTQSPTHLIKTRGQQVTLRCSPKSGHDTVSWYQQALGQGPQFIFQYYEEEERQRGNFPDRFSGHQFPNYSSELNVNALLLGDSALYLCASSTTGEETQYFGPGTRLLVL.

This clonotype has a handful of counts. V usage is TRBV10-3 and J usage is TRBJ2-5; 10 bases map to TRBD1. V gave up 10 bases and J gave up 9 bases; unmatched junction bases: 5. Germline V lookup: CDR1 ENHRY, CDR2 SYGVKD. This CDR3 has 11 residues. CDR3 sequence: CATGTGEAQYF. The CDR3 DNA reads TGTGCCACCGGGACAGGGGAGGCCCAGTACTTC.

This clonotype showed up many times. The CDR3 DNA reads TGTGCCAGTAGTCCGACTCGGATAACCGGGGAGCTGTTTTTT. This encodes CASSPTRITGELFF. The V gene is TRBV19, the J gene TRBJ2-2; D is unresolved. Trimming took off 5 bases at V and 5 bases at J, with 12 bases between the two ends. Germline V CDR1 and CDR2: LNHDA, SQIVND (reference sequence). This CDR3 spans 14 amino acids.

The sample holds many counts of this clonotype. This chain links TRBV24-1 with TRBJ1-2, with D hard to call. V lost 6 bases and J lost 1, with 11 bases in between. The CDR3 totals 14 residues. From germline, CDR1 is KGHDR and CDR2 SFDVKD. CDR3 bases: TGTGCCACCAGTTTGGGCGCTCTTAACTATGGCTACACCTTC. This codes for CATSLGALNYGYTF.

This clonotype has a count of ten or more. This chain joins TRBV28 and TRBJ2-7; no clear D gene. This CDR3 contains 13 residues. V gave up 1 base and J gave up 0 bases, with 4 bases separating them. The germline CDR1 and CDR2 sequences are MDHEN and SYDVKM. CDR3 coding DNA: TGTGCCAGCAGTTTATCCACCTCCTACGAGCAGTACTTC. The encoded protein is CASSLSTSYEQYF. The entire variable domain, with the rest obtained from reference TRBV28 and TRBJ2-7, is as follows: DVKVTQSSRYLVKRTGEKVFLECVQDMDHENMFWYRQDPGLGLRLIYFSYDVKMKEKGDIPEGYSVSREKKERFSLILESASTNQTSMYLCASSLSTSYEQYFGPGTRLTVT.

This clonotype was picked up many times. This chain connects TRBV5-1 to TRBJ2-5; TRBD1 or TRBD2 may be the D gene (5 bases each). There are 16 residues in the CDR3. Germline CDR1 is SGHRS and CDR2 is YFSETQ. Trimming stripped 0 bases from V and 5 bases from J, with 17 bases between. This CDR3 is CASSLEVTDEGETQYF. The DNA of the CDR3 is TGCGCCAGCAGCTTGGAAGTGACTGACGAGGGGGAGACCCAGTACTTC.

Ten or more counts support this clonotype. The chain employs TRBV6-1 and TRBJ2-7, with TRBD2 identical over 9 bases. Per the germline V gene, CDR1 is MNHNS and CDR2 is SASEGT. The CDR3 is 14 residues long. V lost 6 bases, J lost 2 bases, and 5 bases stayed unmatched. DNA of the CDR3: TGTGCCAGCAGCGAGCGGGAGGCGCCCTACGAGCAGTACTTC. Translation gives CASSEREAPYEQYF.

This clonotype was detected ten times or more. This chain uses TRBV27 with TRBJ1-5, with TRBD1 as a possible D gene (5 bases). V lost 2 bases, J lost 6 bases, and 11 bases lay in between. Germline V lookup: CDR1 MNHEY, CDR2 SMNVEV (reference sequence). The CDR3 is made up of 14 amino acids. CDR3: CASSLGQGGQPQHF. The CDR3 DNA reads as TGTGCCAGCAGTTTAGGGCAGGGTGGTCAGCCCCAGCATTTT.

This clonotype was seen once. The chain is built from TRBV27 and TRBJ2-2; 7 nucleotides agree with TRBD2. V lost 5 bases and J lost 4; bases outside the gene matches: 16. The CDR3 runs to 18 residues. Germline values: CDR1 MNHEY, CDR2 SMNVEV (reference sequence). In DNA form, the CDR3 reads TGTGCCAGCAGTGAAGCCGGGGGAGGGCCCTCTTCCACCGGGGAGCTGTTTTTT. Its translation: CASSEAGGGPSSTGELFF.

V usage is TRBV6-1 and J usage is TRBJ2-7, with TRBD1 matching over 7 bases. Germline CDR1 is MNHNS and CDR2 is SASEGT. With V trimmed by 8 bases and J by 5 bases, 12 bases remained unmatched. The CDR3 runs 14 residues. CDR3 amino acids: CASAGRVQGDEQYF. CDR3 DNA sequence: TGTGCCAGCGCCGGCCGGGTTCAGGGGGACGAGCAGTACTTC.

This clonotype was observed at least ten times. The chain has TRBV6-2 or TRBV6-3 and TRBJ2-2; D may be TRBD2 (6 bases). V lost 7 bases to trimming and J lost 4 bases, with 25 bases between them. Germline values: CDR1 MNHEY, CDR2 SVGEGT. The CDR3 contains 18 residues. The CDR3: CASIKLTPSAGGTGELFF. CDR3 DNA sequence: TGTGCCAGCATCAAATTGACCCCTTCAGCGGGCGGCACCGGGGAGCTGTTTTTT.

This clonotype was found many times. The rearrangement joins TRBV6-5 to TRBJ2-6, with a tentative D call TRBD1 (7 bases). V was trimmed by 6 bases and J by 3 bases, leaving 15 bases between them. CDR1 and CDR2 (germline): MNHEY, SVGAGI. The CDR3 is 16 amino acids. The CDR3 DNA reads TGTGCCAGCAGACCAAGGCAGGGGGGTGGGGCCAACGTCCTGACTTTC. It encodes CASRPRQGGGANVLTF.

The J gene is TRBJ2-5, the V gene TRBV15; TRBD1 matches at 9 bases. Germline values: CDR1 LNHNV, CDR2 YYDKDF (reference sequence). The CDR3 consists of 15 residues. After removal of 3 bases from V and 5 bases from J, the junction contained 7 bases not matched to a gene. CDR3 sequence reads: CATSSLDRGGETQYF. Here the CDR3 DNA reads TGTGCCACCAGCAGTCTGGACAGGGGAGGGGAGACCCAGTACTTC.

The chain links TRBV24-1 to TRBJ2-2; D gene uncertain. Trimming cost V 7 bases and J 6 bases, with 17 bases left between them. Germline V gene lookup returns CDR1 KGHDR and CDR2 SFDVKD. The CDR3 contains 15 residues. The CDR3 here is CATSRRISSAGELFF. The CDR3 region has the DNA TGTGCCACCAGCCGTCGTATCAGCAGCGCCGGGGAGCTGTTTTTT.

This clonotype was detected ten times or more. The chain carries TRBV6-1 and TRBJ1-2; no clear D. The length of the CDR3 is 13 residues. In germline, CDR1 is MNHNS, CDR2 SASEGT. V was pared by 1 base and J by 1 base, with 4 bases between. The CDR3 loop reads CASSEDFNYGYTF. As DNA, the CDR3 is TGTGCCAGCAGTGAAGACTTTAACTATGGCTACACCTTC.

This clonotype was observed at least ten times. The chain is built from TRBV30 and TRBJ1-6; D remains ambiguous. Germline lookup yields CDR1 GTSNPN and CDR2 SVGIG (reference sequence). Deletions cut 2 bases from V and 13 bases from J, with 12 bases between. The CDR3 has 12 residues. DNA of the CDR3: TGTGCCTGGAGTAATTCCGGACCTCCCCTCCACTTT. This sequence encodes CAWSNSGPPLHF. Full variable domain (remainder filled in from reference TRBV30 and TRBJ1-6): SQTIHQWPATLVQPVGSPLSLECTVEGTSNPNLYWYRQAAGRGLQLLFYSVGIGQISSEVPQNLSASRPQDRQFILSSKKLLLSDSGFYLCAWSNSGPPLHFGNGTRLTVT.

CDR3 DNA sequence: TGCAGCGTTGAAATTAGAGGACAGGGGGCCGGAGAGCAGTACTTC. Translated, it gives CSVEIRGQGAGEQYF. The V and J genes are TRBV29-1 and TRBJ2-7; 11 positions match TRBD1. V lost 2 bases and J lost 7; bases outside the gene matches: 10. The germline CDR1 and CDR2 sequences are SQVTM and ANQGSEA. This CDR3 is 15 amino acids long.

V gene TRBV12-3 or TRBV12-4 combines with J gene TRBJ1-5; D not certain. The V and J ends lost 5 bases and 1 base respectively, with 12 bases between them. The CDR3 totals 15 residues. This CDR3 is CASSPRSGSNQPQHF. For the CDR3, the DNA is TGTGCCAGCAGTCCCCGATCAGGAAGCAATCAGCCCCAGCATTTT.

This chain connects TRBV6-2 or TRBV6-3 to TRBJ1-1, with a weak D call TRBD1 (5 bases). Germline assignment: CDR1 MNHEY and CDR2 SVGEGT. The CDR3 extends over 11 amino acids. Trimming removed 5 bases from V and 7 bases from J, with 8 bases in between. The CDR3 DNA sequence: TGTGCCAGCAGTACTGACAGTGAAGCTTTCTTT. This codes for CASSTDSEAFF.

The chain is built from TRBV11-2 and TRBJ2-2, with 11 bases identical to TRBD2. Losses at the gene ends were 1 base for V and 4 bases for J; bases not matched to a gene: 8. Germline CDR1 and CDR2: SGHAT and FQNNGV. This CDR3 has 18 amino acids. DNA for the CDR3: TGTGCCAGCAGCTTAGTCGGTAGCGGGAGGGTCGTCACCGGGGAGCTGTTTTTT. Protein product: CASSLVGSGRVVTGELFF.